This TCR beta chain was sequenced in a study of beta chain features in type 1 diabetes. Every bit of the isolated RNA underwent reverse transcription, so sequencing read expressed TCRB transcripts. Method: immunoSEQ multiplex PCR; TCRdb's copy keeps in-frame clones and lacks some. The data contain some 150,000 clones, roughly 10% of them singletons. The CDR3 totals 15 residues. The V and J ends lost 5 bases and 3 bases, in that order; junction bases with no gene match: 9. Germline CDR1 is SGHTA and CDR2 is FQGNSA. The chain combines TRBV7-2 with TRBJ2-5; 7 bases align to TRBD1. The sequenced material came from central memory CD4+ T cells from blood. The TCR originated in a woman aged 40-49 years in good health. The CDR3 region has the DNA TGTGCCAGCAGCCGTACCGGGACAGATAAAGAGACCCAGTACTTC. The encoded protein is CASSRTGTDKETQYF. Filled out from reference TRBV7-2 and TRBJ2-5, the complete variable domain reads GAGVSQSPSNKVTEKGKDVELRCDPISGHTALYWYRQSLGQGLEFLIYFQGNSAPDKSGLPSDRFSAERTGGSVSTLTIQRTQQEDSAVYLCASSRTGTDKETQYFGPGTRLLVL.